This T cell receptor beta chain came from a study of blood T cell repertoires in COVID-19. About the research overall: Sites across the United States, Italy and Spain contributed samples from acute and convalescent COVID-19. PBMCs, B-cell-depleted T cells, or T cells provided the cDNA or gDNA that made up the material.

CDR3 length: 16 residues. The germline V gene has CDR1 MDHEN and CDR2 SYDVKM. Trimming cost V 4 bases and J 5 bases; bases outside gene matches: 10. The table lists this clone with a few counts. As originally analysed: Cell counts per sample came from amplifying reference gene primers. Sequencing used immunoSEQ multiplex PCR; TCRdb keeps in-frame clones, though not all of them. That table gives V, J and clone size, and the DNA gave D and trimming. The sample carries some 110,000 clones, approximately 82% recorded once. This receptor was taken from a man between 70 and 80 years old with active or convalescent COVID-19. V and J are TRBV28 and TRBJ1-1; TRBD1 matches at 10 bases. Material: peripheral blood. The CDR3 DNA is TGTGCCAGCAGTTCTCCCGGGACAGGGGTTAGGACTGAAGCTTTCTTT. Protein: CASSSPGTGVRTEAFF.